The 20 T cell receptor beta chains below all came from one sample that was sequenced in a study of control samples from healthy donors and cancer patients. TCRdb's table, derived via immunoSEQ multiplex PCR, lists solely in-frame clones and lacks some. The table records approximately 90,000 clones, about 83% of them present only once. Sample: blood. These receptors were taken from a woman in her thirties or forties in good health.

The rearrangement joins TRBV5-4 to TRBJ2-5; 7 bases map to TRBD1. After removal of 10 bases from V and 2 bases from J, the junction contained 5 bases not matched to a gene. This CDR3 has 12 residues. Germline-derived CDR1 and CDR2 are SGHNT and YYREEE (reference sequence). The CDR3 loop is CASGTEQETQYF. DNA of the CDR3: TGTGCCTCCGGGACAGAGCAAGAGACCCAGTACTTC.

The CDR3, as DNA: TGTGCCAGCTCACCACCGGGACAGGGGGCCAAAAACATTCAGTACTTC. Amino acids: CASSPPGQGAKNIQYF. The rearrangement joins TRBV18 to TRBJ2-4; 10 nucleotides agree with TRBD1. The V gene's germline CDR1 is KGHSH and CDR2 LQKENI. Germline trimming cut 0 bases from V and 1 base from J; bases unmatched to any gene: 0. The CDR3 has 16 residues.

The CDR3 DNA follows: TGTGCCAGCAGCCACGGGACAGAGACTGAAGCTTTCTTT. Protein sequence: CASSHGTETEAFF. This chain uses TRBV7-3 with TRBJ1-1, with 7 bases aligning to TRBD1. The CDR3 is 13 residues long. The V segment lost 5 bases and the J segment 5 bases; nucleotides outside the gene matches: 5. Germline CDR1 SGHTA, CDR2 FQGTGA.

J is TRBJ2-1 and V is TRBV10-3; TRBD2 aligns across 12 bases. CDR1 and CDR2 (germline): ENHRY, SYGVKD. V shed 4 bases, J shed 6 bases, and the junction held 7 bases outside the gene matches. This CDR3 is built from 16 residues. The DNA for the CDR3 is TGTGCCATCAGTGGGACTAGCGGGGTCTATGGCAATGAGCAGTTCTTC. As protein: CAISGTSGVYGNEQFF.

For the CDR3, the DNA is TGTGCCAGCAGTGTAACCCCCAAGGGATATTCTAACTATGGCTACACCTTC. Its translation is CASSVTPKGYSNYGYTF. The rearrangement links TRBV6-1 to TRBJ1-2; D is ambiguous. The CDR3 runs 17 residues. Per the germline V gene, CDR1 is MNHNS and CDR2 is SASEGT. Trimming stripped 4 bases from V and 0 bases from J, with 18 bases between.

The V call is TRBV19, the J call TRBJ1-2; a weak D match, TRBD1 (5 bases). Trimming stripped 5 bases from V and 4 bases from J, with 14 bases between. The CDR3 extends over 14 amino acids. Germline V gene sequence: CDR1 LNHDA, CDR2 SQIVND (reference sequence). This CDR3 reads CASSQGSFGYGYTF. Written as DNA, the CDR3 is TGTGCCAGTAGTCAGGGCAGTTTTGGCTATGGCTACACCTTC.

This clone was recorded a few times. V usage is TRBV9 and J usage is TRBJ1-2; 7 nucleotides match TRBD1. CDR1 and CDR2 (germline): SGDLS, YYNGEE. V trimming: 1 base; J trimming: 2 bases; junction bases outside the gene matches: 5. This CDR3 has 15 amino acids. The CDR3 DNA reads TGTGCCAGCAGCGTAATGGAACAGGGGAACTATGGCTACACCTTC. It codes for CASSVMEQGNYGYTF.

This clone has only one observation. This chain joins TRBV4-1 and TRBJ2-5; perhaps TRBD1 as D (6 bases). The germline V gene has CDR1 MGHRA and CDR2 YSYEKL. Trimming left V 4 bases short and J 3 bases short, with 9 bases between. The CDR3 is 13 amino acids. CDR3 protein: CASSLGAEETQYF. In DNA form, the CDR3 reads TGCGCCAGCAGCCTGGGGGCAGAAGAGACCCAGTACTTC.

J is TRBJ1-2 and V is TRBV3-1 (or the pseudogene TRBV3-2), with D hard to call. CDR1 is LGHDT, CDR2 YNNKEL, per germline (reference sequence). Between the trimmed V and J ends, which lost 2 bases and 8 bases, there was a span of 15 bases. This CDR3 has 14 residues. The CDR3 protein is CASSQLARTWGYTF. The CDR3 region has the DNA TGTGCCAGCAGCCAACTCGCGAGAACATGGGGCTACACCTTC.

The chain is built from TRBV7-2 and TRBJ2-1; D gene uncertain. The CDR3 runs to 16 residues. Germline V CDR1 and CDR2: SGHTA, FQGNSA. The V and J ends lost 1 base and 3 bases respectively, with 13 bases between them. CDR3 nucleotides: TGTGCCAGCAGCTTAGGCTCCGGGCTGGGCTACAATGAGCAGTTCTTC. This sequence encodes CASSLGSGLGYNEQFF.

This chain uses TRBV7-8 with TRBJ1-1; 8 bases agree with TRBD1. The length of the CDR3 is 16 residues. The V gene end was trimmed by 4 bases and the J gene end by 5 bases; junction bases not matched to a gene: 12. Germline CDR1 and CDR2: SGHVS and FQNEAQ. The chain's CDR3 is CASSSKGQATNTEAFF. CDR3 DNA sequence: TGTGCCAGCAGCTCGAAGGGACAGGCTACGAATACTGAAGCTTTCTTT.

The chain links TRBV6-5 to TRBJ2-1, with TRBD2 identical over 9 bases. Germline lookup yields CDR1 MNHEY and CDR2 SVGAGI. V was pared by 8 bases and J by 8 bases, with 13 bases of the junction left unmatched. The CDR3 is made up of 15 amino acids. The CDR3 spells CASSFRGTSIYEQFF. DNA for the CDR3: TGTGCCAGCTCCTTCCGAGGGACTAGCATTTATGAGCAGTTCTTC.

In DNA, the CDR3 is TGTGCCAGCAGTCCAGCCGGGAGTCTCACTGAAGCTTTCTTT. Its protein product is CASSPAGSLTEAFF. V usage is TRBV6-6 and J usage is TRBJ1-1; D remains ambiguous. Deletions cut 5 bases from V and 4 bases from J, with 14 bases between. Germline-derived CDR1 and CDR2 are MNHNY and SVGAGI (reference sequence). The CDR3 runs 14 residues.

This clone was detected once. This sequence joins TRBV18 and TRBJ1-1; 8 nucleotides line up with TRBD1. The J segment lost 6 bases and the V segment lost 5 bases, leaving 11 bases of the junction unmatched. CDR1 is KGHSH and CDR2 is LQKENI in the germline V gene. This CDR3 spans 15 amino acids. The CDR3 spells CASSEGQGGLAEAFF. CDR3 in DNA: TGTGCCAGCTCAGAAGGACAGGGCGGTTTGGCTGAAGCTTTCTTT.

This clone was seen a handful of times. V is TRBV21-1 and J is TRBJ2-3; the D call of TRBD1 is as the table states it, not checked on the DNA. TRBV21-1 is flagged as a pseudogene. The CDR3 contains 14 residues. The CDR3 DNA sequence: TGTGCCAGCATCGGCACAGCTAGCACAGATACGCAGTATTTT. Translated, it gives CASIGTASTDTQYF.

This clone was detected once. The chain links TRBV5-6 to TRBJ2-3; D might be TRBD1 (5 bases). Between the trimmed V and J ends, which lost 0 bases and 4 bases, there was a span of 18 bases. The length of the CDR3 is 17 residues. Germline CDR1 and CDR2: SGHDT and YYEEEE. In DNA form, the CDR3 reads TGTGCCAGCAGCTTGGCTTACTGGGGCCCTGAACCAGATACGCAGTATTTT. Amino acids: CASSLAYWGPEPDTQYF.

This sequence joins TRBV11-3 and TRBJ2-1, with TRBD2 identical over 15 bases. The CDR3 is made up of 17 amino acids. V lost 4 bases to trimming and J lost 7 bases; unmatched junction nucleotides: 8. CDR1 is SGHNT and CDR2 is YENEEA in the germline V gene. In DNA form, the CDR3 reads TGTGCCAGCAGCTCTCGGACTAGCGGGGGGGCACGGAATGAGCAGTTCTTC. Translation gives CASSSRTSGGARNEQFF.

There are many counts of this clone. Distinct nucleotide sequences in the sample also encode this CDR3. The genes are TRBV10-3 and TRBJ1-1; D not resolved. CDR3 length: 13 amino acids. V lost 3 bases and J 1 base, leaving 6 bases between the germline ends. CDR1 is ENHRY and CDR2 is SYGVKD in the germline V gene. The CDR3 region has the DNA TGTGCCATCAGTGACCGGGGGAACACTGAAGCTTTCTTT. It yields the protein CAISDRGNTEAFF.

J is TRBJ2-1 and V is TRBV6-5; D is possibly TRBD2 (6 bases). CDR3 length: 13 amino acids. V was pared by 11 bases and J by 4 bases, with 15 bases between. Per the germline V gene, CDR1 is MNHEY and CDR2 is SVGAGI. The CDR3 reads CASVGTPYNEQFF. The CDR3 coding sequence is TGTGCCTCAGTGGGGACTCCATACAATGAGCAGTTCTTC.

The chain uses TRBV5-1 and TRBJ1-1, with D possibly TRBD1 on 6 matching bases. CDR1 is SGHRS and CDR2 is YFSETQ in the germline V gene. The CDR3 totals 17 residues. V lost 0 bases and J lost 3, with 18 bases in between. CDR3 amino acids: CASSLGLARGSYTEAFF. CDR3 in DNA: TGCGCCAGCAGCTTGGGCCTCGCCAGGGGTAGTTACACTGAAGCTTTCTTT.